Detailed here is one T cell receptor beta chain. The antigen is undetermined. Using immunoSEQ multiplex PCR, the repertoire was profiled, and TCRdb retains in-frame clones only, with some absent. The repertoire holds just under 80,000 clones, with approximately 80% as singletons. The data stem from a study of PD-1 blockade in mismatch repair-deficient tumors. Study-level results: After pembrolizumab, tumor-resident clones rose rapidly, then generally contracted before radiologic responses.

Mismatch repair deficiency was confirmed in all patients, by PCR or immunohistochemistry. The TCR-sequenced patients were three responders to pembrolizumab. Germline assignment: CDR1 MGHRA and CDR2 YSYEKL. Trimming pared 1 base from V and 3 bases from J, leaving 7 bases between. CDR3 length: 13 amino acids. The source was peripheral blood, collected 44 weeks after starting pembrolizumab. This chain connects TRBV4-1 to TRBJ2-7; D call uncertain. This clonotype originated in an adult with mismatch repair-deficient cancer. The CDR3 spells CASSQGVFYEQYF. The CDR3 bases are TGCGCCAGCAGCCAAGGGGTTTTCTACGAGCAGTACTTC.